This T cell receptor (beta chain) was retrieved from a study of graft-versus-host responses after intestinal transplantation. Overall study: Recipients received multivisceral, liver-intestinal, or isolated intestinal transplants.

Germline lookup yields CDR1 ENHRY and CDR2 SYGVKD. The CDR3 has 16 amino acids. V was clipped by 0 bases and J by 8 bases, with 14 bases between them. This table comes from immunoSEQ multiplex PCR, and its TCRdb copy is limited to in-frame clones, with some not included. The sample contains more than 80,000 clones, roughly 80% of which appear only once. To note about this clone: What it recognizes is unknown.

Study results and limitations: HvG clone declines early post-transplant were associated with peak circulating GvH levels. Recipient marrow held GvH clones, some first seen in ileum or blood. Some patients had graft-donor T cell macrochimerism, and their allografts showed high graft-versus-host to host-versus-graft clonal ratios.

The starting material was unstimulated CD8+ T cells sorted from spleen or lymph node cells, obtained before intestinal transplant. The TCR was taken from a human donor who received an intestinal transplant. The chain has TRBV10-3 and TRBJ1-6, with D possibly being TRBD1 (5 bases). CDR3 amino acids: CAISESNRGADSPLHF. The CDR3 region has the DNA TGTGCCATCAGTGAGTCTAATAGGGGAGCAGATTCACCCCTCCACTTT.